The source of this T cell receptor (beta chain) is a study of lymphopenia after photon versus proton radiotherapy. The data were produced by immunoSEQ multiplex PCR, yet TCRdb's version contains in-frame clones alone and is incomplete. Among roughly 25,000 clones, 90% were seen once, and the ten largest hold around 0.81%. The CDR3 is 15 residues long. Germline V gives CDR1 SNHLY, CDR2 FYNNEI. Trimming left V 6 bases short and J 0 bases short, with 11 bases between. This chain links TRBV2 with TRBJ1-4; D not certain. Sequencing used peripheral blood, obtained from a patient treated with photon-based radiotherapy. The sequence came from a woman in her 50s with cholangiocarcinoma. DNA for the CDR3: TGTGCCAGCAGAGCAAACACAGCAACTAATGAAAAACTGTTTTTT. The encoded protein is CASRANTATNEKLFF. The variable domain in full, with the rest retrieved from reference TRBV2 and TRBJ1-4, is EPEVTQTPSHQVTQMGQEVILRCVPISNHLYFYWYRQILGQKVEFLVSFYNNEISEKSEIFDDQFSVERPDGSNFTLKIRSTKLEDSAMYFCASRANTATNEKLFFGSGTQLSVL.